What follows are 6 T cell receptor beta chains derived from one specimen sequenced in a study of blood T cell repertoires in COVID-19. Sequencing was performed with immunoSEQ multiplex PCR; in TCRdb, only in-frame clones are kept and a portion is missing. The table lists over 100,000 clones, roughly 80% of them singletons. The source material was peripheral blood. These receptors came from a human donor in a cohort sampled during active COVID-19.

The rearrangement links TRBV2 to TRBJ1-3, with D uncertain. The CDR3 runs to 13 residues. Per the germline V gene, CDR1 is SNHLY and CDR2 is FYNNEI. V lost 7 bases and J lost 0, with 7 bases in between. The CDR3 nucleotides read TGTGCCAGCAAACACCGCTCTGGAAACACCATATATTTT. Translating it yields CASKHRSGNTIYF.

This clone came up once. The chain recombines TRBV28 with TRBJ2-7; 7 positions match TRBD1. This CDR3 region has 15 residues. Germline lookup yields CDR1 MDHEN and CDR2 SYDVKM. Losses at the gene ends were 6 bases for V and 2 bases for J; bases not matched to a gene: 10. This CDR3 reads CASRMGTASTYEQYF. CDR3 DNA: TGTGCCAGCAGGATGGGGACAGCTTCCACCTACGAGCAGTACTTC.

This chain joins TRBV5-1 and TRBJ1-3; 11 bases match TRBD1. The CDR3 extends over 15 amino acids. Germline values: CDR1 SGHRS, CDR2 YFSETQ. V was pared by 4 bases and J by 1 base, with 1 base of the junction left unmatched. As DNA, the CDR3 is TGCGCCAGCAGCCGGGACAGGGGGTCTGGAAACACCATATATTTT. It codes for CASSRDRGSGNTIYF.

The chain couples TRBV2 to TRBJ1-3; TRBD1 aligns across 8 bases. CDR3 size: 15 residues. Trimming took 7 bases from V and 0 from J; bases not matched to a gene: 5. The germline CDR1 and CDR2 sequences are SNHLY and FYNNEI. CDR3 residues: CASNQGAASGNTIYF. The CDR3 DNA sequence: TGTGCCAGCAATCAGGGGGCTGCCTCTGGAAACACCATATATTTT.

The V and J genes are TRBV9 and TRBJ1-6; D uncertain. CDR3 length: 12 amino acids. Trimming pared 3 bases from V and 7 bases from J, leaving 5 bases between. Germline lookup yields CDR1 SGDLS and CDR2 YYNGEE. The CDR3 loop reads CASSGQNSPLHF. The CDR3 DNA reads TGTGCCAGCAGCGGCCAGAATTCACCCCTCCACTTT.

CDR3 loop: CAWSRGGEETQYF. CDR3 bases: TGTGCCTGGAGTCGGGGGGGGGAAGAGACCCAGTACTTC. The chain recombines TRBV30 with TRBJ2-5; 8 nucleotides line up with TRBD2. Looked up from germline, CDR1 is GTSNPN and CDR2 is SVGIG (reference sequence). With 2 bases clipped from V and 3 bases from J, the junction kept 2 bases outside the gene matches. CDR3 length equals 13 residues.